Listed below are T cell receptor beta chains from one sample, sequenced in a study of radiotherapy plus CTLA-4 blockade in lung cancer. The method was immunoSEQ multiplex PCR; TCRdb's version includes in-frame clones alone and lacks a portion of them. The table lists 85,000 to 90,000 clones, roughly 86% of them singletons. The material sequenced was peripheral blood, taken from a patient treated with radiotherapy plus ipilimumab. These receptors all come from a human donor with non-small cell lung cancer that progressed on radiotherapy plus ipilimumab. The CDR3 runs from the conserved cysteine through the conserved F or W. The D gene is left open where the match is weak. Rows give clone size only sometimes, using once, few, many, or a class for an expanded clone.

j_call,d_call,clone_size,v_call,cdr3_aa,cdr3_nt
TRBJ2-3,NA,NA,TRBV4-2,CASSQDLPGSVTQYF,TGTGCCAGCAGCCAAGATCTGCCAGGGTCGGTTACGCAGTATTTT
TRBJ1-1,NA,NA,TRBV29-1,CSVAHYKEAFF,TGCAGCGTTGCACATTATAAAGAAGCTTTCTTT
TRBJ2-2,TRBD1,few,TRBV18,CASSPRQGVGELFF,TGTGCCAGCTCACCAAGACAGGGGGTCGGGGAGCTGTTTTTT
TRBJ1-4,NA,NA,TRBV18,CASSPAPGGVSNEKLFF,TGTGCCAGCTCACCAGCCCCGGGGGGCGTCTCTAATGAAAAACTGTTTTTT
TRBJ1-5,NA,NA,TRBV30,CAWSGPGVNQPQHF,TGTGCCTGGAGTGGTCCGGGGGTTAATCAGCCCCAGCATTTT
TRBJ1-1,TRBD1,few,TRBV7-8,CASSPMGQGETEAFF,TGTGCCAGCAGCCCCATGGGACAGGGGGAGACTGAAGCTTTCTTT
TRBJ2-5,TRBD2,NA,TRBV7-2,CASSLGGLAGETQYF,TGTGCCAGCAGCTTAGGAGGACTAGCGGGAGAGACCCAGTACTTC
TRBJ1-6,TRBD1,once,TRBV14,CASSQVAQGNSPLHF,TGTGCCAGCAGCCAAGTCGCACAGGGGAATTCACCCCTCCACTTT
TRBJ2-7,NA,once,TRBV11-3,CASSLATGYEQYF,TGTGCCAGCAGCCTCGCCACCGGCTACGAGCAGTACTTC
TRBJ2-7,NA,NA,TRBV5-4,CASSLDRAYEQYF,TGTGCCAGCAGCTTGGACAGAGCCTACGAGCAGTACTTC
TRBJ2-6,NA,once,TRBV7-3,CASSFGRSSGANVLTF,TGTGCCAGCAGCTTCGGACGGAGCTCTGGGGCCAACGTCCTCACTTTC
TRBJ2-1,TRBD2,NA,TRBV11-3,CASSSWALAGGIGHEQFF,TGTGCCAGCAGCTCCTGGGCACTAGCGGGAGGGATTGGCCATGAGCAGTTCTTC
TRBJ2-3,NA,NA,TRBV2,CASSEVSTDTQYF,TGTGCCAGCAGTGAGGTTAGCACAGATACGCAGTATTTT
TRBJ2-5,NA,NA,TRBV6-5,CASSYQGGQSETQYF,TGTGCCAGCAGTTACCAGGGGGGGCAATCGGAGACCCAGTACTTC
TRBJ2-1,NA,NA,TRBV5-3,CARSLHRGNYNEQFF,TGTGCCAGAAGCTTGCATCGAGGGAACTACAATGAGCAGTTCTTC
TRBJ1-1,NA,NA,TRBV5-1,CASRETREAFF,TGCGCCAGCAGAGAGACAAGGGAAGCTTTCTTT
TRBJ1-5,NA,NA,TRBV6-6,CASGGFRVGNQPQHF,TGTGCCAGCGGGGGGTTCAGGGTCGGCAATCAGCCCCAGCATTTT
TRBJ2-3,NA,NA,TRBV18,CASSSRQDFGADTQYF,TGTGCCAGCTCATCGCGACAGGACTTTGGGGCAGATACGCAGTATTTT
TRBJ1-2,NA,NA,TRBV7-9,CASSSGRNYGYTF,TGTGCCAGCAGCTCGGGACGAAACTATGGCTACACCTTC
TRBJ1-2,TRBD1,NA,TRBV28,CASKGGSGYTF,TGTGCCAGCAAAGGGGGCTCTGGCTACACCTTC
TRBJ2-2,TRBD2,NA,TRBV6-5,CASSSFGRLRSGELFF,TGTGCCAGCAGTTCTTTCGGGAGGCTGCGGTCCGGGGAGCTGTTTTTT
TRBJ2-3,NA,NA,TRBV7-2,CASSAPQQDTQYF,TGTGCCAGCAGCGCTCCTCAGCAGGATACGCAGTATTTT
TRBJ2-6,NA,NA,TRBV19,CASSMASGANVLTF,TGTGCCAGTAGTATGGCCTCTGGGGCCAACGTCCTGACTTTC
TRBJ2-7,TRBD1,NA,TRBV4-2,CASSRDRVNEQYF,TGTGCCAGCAGCAGGGACAGGGTGAACGAGCAGTACTTC
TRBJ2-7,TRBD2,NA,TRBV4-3,CASSQDLGLAYEQYF,TGCGCCAGCAGCCAAGATTTGGGACTAGCGTACGAGCAGTACTTC
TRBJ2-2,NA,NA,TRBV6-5,CASSYSPQGGTGELFF,TGTGCCAGCAGTTACTCGCCACAGGGAGGGACCGGGGAGCTGTTTTTT
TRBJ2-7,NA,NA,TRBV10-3,CAIKEAVQAYEQYF,TGTGCCATCAAGGAGGCGGTACAAGCCTACGAGCAGTACTTC
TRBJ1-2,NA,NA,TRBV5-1,CASGEGTTVGGYTF,TGCGCCAGCGGGGAAGGGACCACCGTAGGTGGCTACACCTTC
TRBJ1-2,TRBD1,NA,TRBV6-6,CASSFPTGGHDGYTF,TGTGCCAGCAGCTTCCCAACAGGGGGCCACGATGGCTACACCTTC
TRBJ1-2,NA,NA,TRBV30,CAWSVGHNYGYTF,TGTGCCTGGAGTGTTGGGCATAACTATGGCTACACCTTC
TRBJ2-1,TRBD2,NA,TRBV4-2,CASSQEEGLADNEQFF,TGTGCCAGCAGCCAAGAAGAGGGACTAGCCGACAATGAGCAGTTCTTC
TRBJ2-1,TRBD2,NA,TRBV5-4,CASSLGRTSGSSYNEQFF,TGTGCCAGCAGCTTGGGACGGACTAGCGGGAGCTCCTACAATGAGCAGTTCTTC
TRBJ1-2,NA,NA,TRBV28,CASSLQIYGYTF,TGTGCCAGCAGTTTACAGATTTATGGCTACACCTTC
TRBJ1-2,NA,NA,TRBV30,CAWSAYPGVGYGYTF,TGTGCCTGGAGTGCGTACCCAGGGGTTGGCTATGGCTACACCTTC
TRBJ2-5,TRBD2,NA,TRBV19,CATTSGGTFKETQYF,TGTGCCACTACTAGCGGGGGTACCTTCAAAGAGACCCAGTACTTC
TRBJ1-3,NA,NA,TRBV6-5,CASRRGVSGNTIYF,TGTGCCAGCAGGAGGGGGGTCTCTGGAAACACCATATATTTT
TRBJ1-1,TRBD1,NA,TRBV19,CASSIATGGAGAEAFF,TGTGCCAGTAGTATCGCGACAGGGGGCGCTGGGGCTGAAGCTTTCTTT
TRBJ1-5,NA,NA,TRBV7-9,CASSRFGEQPQHF,TGTGCCAGCAGCCGTTTTGGGGAACAGCCCCAGCATTTT
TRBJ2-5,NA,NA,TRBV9,CASSLESRALGETQYF,TGTGCCAGCAGCTTAGAATCACGGGCCCTGGGAGAGACCCAGTACTTC
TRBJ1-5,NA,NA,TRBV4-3,CASSQDYMSNQPQHF,TGCGCCAGCAGCCAAGATTACATGAGCAATCAGCCCCAGCATTTT
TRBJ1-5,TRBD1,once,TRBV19,CASSPGQGYSDNQPQHF,TGTGCCAGTAGCCCGGGACAGGGATATAGTGACAATCAGCCCCAGCATTTT